This T cell receptor beta chain was sequenced for a study of CDR3 diversity in severe acne. V lost 4 bases to trimming and J lost 12 bases, with 16 bases between them. CDR3 size: 12 residues. CDR1 and CDR2 (germline): DFQATT, SNEGSKA (reference sequence). TCRdb reprocessed the PCR reads via MiXCR and lists one record per CDR3 protein. The sample has approximately 90,000 distinct CDR3 sequences; about 52% are singletons. The receptor was derived from a male donor in good health, serving as a control. Input material: blood. The chain combines TRBV20-1 with TRBJ2-1; D is perhaps TRBD2 (5 bases). CDR3 in DNA: TGCAGTGCTACGGATAGGATAGCGTGGCAGTTCTTC. Its protein is CSATDRIAWQFF.